Given below is one T cell receptor beta chain in context. This specimen belongs to a study of blood T cell repertoires in COVID-19. Authors' processing steps: Amplified reference gene primers provided the basis for estimating nucleated cell counts. Measured with immunoSEQ multiplex PCR; TCRdb has only the in-frame clones, and not every one. V and J calls and clone size are as listed in that table; D and trimming were resolved from the DNA. Of a few hundred thousand clones in the sample, around 90% are singletons; the top ten hold around 0.67%. The CDR3 runs to 16 residues. Germline V gene sequence: CDR1 SGHTA, CDR2 FQGNSA. The V end lost 1 base, the J end lost 8 bases, and 18 bases lay between the germline ends.

The V gene is TRBV7-2, the J gene TRBJ2-1; maybe TRBD2 (7 bases). Sample: peripheral blood. The source of this sequence is a human donor in a cohort sampled during active COVID-19. In DNA, the CDR3 is TGTGCCAGCAGCTTAGATTTCCCGGGGGGCATCGATGAGCAGTTCTTC. This encodes CASSLDFPGGIDEQFF.